This T cell receptor beta chain was sequenced for a study of human T cells and chemical hapten exposure. Time point described: patch test 3, about 24 weeks after DPC sensitization. The treatment was: therapeutic diphenylcyclopropenone sensitization with weekly scalp DPC. From whole blood left unfractionated, total RNA was extracted. TCRdb reprocessed the RACE reads with MiXCR, giving one entry per CDR3 protein. The sample has about 39,000 distinct CDR3 sequences, 9.5% to 15% seen once. This clonotype was detected ten times or more. V was clipped by 0 bases and J by 1 base; unmatched bases: 4. CDR3 length equals 16 residues. Germline CDR1 and CDR2: MNHEY and SVGAGI.

The input for sequencing was whole blood, taken in connection with sensitization to the hapten diphenylcyclopropenone (DPC). V is TRBV6-5 and J is TRBJ2-3, with 7 bases that match TRBD1. The sequence was collected from a woman in her 40s with alopecia areata. Some clones in this sample may be carry-over from other donors' samples. CDR3 loop: CASSYSWGTGTDTQYF. In nucleotides, the CDR3 is TGTGCCAGCAGTTACTCGTGGGGGACAGGCACAGATACGCAGTATTTT.